A single sample gave rise to the 3 T cell receptor beta chains below, sequenced in a study of blood T cell repertoires in COVID-19. The table came from immunoSEQ multiplex PCR; TCRdb's copy has only in-frame clones and leaves some out. The sample records roughly 100,000 clones, 80% to 85% being singletons. Sequenced: peripheral blood. These TCRs come from a man aged 80 or over with acute or convalescent COVID-19.

In this sample, this clone turned up a few times. The rearrangement joins TRBV24-1 to TRBJ1-2; D is undetermined. Germline CDR1 and CDR2: KGHDR and SFDVKD. Trimming pared 2 bases from V and 8 bases from J, leaving 14 bases between. The CDR3 is 14 residues long. CDR3 in amino acids: CATSDSRLTEGYTF. In DNA form, the CDR3 reads TGTGCCACCAGTGATTCCAGGCTTACGGAAGGCTACACCTTC.

The table lists this clone with a count of one. J is TRBJ1-1 and V is TRBV11-3; no definite D call. V lost 4 bases, J lost 5 bases, and 11 bases lay in between. The CDR3 extends over 13 amino acids. Germline V gene lookup returns CDR1 SGHNT and CDR2 YENEEA. CDR3 DNA sequence: TGTGCCAGCAGCTGGGGTTCGGGAACTGAAGCTTTCTTT. Protein sequence: CASSWGSGTEAFF.

V usage is TRBV6-1 and J usage is TRBJ1-1; no clear D. This CDR3 has 14 residues. Per the germline V gene, CDR1 is MNHNS and CDR2 is SASEGT. Trimming stripped 5 bases from V and 1 base from J, with 11 bases between. CDR3 in amino acids: CASSSAGSNTEAFF. The CDR3 coding sequence is TGTGCCAGCAGTTCCGCGGGCTCGAACACTGAAGCTTTCTTT.